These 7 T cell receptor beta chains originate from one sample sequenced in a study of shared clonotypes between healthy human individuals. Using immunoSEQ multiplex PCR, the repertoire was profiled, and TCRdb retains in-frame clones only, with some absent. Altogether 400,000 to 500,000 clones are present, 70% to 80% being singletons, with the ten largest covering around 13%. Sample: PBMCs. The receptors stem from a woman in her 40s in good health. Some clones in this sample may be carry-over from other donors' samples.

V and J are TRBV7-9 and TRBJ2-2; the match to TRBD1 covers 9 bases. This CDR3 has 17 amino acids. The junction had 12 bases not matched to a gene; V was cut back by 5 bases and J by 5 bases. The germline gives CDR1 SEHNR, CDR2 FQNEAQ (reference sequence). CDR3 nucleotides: TGTGCCAGCAGCGGGGGCAGGGGACAGGGACGGACCGGGGAGCTGTTTTTT. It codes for CASSGGRGQGRTGELFF. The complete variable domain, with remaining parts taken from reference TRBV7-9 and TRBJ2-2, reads DTGVSQNPRHKITKRGQNVTFRCDPISEHNRLYWYRQTLGQGPEFLTYFQNEAQLEKSRLLSDRFSAERPKGSFSTLEIQRTEQGDSAMYLCASSGGRGQGRTGELFFGEGSRLTVL.

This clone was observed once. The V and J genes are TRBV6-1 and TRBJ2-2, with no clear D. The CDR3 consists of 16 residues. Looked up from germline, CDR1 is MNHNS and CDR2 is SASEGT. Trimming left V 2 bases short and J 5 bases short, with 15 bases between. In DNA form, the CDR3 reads TGTGCCAGCAGTGAATTTGGGCAGCTAAATACCGGGGAGCTGTTTTTT. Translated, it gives CASSEFGQLNTGELFF.

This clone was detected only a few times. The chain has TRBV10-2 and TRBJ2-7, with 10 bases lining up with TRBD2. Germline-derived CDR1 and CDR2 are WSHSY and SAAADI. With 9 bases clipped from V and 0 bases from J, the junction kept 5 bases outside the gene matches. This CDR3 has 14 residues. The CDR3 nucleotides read TGCGCCAGTTCCCTAGCGGGGGTCTCCTACGAGCAGTACTTC. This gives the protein CASSLAGVSYEQYF.

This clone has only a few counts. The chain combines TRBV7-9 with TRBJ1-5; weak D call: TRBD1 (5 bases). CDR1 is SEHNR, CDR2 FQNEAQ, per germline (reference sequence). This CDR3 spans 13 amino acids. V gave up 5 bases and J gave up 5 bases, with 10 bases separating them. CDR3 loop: CASSPGVYQPQHF. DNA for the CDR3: TGTGCCAGCAGCCCGGGGGTTTATCAGCCCCAGCATTTT.

This chain's CDR3 is CASSLSALNPLNTEAFF. The CDR3 region has the DNA TGTGCCAGCAGTTTATCGGCCTTAAACCCCTTGAACACTGAAGCTTTCTTT. The rearrangement joins TRBV28 to TRBJ1-1; D uncertain. This CDR3 has 17 residues. CDR1 and CDR2 from the germline V gene are MDHEN and SYDVKM. Trimming took off 1 base at V and 0 bases at J, with 15 bases between the two ends.

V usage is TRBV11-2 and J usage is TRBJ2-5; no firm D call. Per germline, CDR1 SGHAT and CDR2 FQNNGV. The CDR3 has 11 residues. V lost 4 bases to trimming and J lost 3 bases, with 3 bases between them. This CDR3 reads CASSYEETQYF. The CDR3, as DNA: TGTGCCAGCAGCTACGAAGAGACCCAGTACTTC.

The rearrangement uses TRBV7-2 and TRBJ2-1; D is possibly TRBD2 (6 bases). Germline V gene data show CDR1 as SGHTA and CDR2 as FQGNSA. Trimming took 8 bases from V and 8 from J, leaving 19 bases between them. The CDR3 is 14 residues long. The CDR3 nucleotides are TGTGCCAGCCGGGGAACGGGAGCTAGCGATGAGCAGTTCTTC. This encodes CASRGTGASDEQFF.